This T cell receptor (beta chain) was recovered during a study of Graves' ophthalmopathy and Graves' hyperthyroidism. Germline V gives CDR1 DFQATT, CDR2 SNEGSKA (reference sequence). V was shortened by 7 bases and J by 5 bases, with 14 bases between the two germline ends. The CDR3 consists of 12 residues. The authors amplified TCR beta CDR3 regions from RNA transcripts. The authors performed first-round RT-PCR with HTBI primers and then a second-round multiplex PCR. One entry per CDR3 protein, called by TCRdb with MiXCR from the multiplex PCR reads. The sample consists of almost 750,000 distinct CDR3 sequences, 40% of them appearing once. Study-level findings and limits: For predicting ophthalmopathy progression, the model had about 66% sensitivity and roughly 72% specificity. The majority of expanded thyroid clonotypes above 0.001 frequency also occurred in blood.

Details on this clonotype: The antigen is not known.

Under 3 months in duration, the ophthalmopathy in affected donors had moderate-to-severe activity, CAS ≥3 and NOSPECS ≥4. This chain links TRBV20-1 with TRBJ2-5, with D maybe TRBD1 (5 bases). Sequencing was carried out using peripheral blood. The sequence came from an adult man with Graves' ophthalmopathy. The DNA of the CDR3 is TGCAGTGATGGACATTTAGGGGAGACCCAGTACTTC. It encodes CSDGHLGETQYF.